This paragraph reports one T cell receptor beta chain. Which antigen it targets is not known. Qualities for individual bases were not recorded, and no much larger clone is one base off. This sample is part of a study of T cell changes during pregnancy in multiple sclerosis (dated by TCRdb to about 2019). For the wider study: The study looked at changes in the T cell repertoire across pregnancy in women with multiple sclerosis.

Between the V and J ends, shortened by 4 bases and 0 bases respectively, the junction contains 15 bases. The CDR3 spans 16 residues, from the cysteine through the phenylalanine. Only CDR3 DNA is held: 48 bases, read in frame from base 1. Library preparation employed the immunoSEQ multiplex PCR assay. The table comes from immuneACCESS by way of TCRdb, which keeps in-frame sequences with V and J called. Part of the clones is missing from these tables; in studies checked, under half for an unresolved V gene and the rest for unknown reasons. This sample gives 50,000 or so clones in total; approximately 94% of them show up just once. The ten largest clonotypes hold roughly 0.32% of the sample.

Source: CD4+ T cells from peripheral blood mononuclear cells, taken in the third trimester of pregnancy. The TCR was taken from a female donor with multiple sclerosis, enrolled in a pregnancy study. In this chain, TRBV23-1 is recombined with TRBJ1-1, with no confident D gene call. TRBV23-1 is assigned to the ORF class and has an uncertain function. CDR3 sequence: CASSLLVGGLNTEAFF. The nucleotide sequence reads TGCGCCAGCAGTCTGTTAGTCGGAGGGTTGAACACTGAAGCTTTCTTT.